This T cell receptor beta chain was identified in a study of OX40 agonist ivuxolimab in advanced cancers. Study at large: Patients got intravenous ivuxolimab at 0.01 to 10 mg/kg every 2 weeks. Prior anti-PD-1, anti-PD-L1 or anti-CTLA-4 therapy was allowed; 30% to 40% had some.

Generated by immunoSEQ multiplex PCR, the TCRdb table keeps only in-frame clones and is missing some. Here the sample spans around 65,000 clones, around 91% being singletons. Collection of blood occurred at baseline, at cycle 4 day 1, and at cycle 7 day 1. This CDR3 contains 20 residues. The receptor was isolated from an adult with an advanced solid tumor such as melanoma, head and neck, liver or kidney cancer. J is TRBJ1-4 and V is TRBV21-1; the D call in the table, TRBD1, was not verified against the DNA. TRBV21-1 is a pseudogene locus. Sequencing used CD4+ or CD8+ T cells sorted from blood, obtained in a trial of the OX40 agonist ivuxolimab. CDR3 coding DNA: TGTGCCAGCCATTGGCCTATTCAGGGAAGGGCCCTAGCAACTAATGAAAAACTGTTTTTT. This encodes CASHWPIQGRALATNEKLFF.